This T cell receptor beta chain stems from a study of human T cells and chemical hapten exposure (TCRdb year 2021). About the investigation overall: Libraries were pooled for sequencing, and per-sample TCR yields varied mainly because of small differences in library volumes within the pool. In alopecia patients, the study followed how the peripheral blood TCR repertoire changed in vivo over primary and secondary sensitization to diphenylcyclopropenone (DPC), a hapten. Both TCR alpha and TCR beta chains were sequenced from each blood RNA sample.

Library generation was performed with 5' RACE. TCRdb shows the sequencer as Illumina MiSeq. Library preparation attached unique molecular identifiers to individual cDNA molecules for quantitative, reproducible TCR counting. The authors' analysis ran thus. The median number of TCRs per sample was roughly 100,000, ranging from about 23,224 to 700,000. The Decombinator software suite was used to annotate V, J and CDR3 in the TCR reads. Every sample was subsampled to the same number of TCRs (28,000) for the PS versus PT1 abundance plots. Expanded TCRs were defined as absent before sensitization and observed at least eight times at the 2-week time point. The raw public reads went through TCRdb reprocessing: fastp at Q25, MiXCR clone calling, in-frame beta chains kept. Every entry covers one CDR3 protein and lists the most common genes and DNA from its rows. These V and J calls are TCRdb output, not the study's own analysis. In this sample the table shows 150,000 or so distinct CDR3 sequences, around 4.1% of which occur a single time. In total, the top ten clones hold approximately 1.4% of the sample.

The study at large found these results: After repeated subsampling, the strength of the expansion versus patch-test correlation and the threshold at which it became significant changed. No change with DPC sensitization was found in the number of TCRs above 1 in 1000 frequency, and no evidence of global repertoire structure alterations was found.

Total RNA was extracted from unfractionated whole blood collected in Tempus Blood RNA tubes. Four or five healthy volunteers acted as controls for TCR sequencing and had blood drawn at day 0, 2 weeks and 6 weeks. The germline V gene gives CDR1 as SGDLS and CDR2 as YYNGEE. The junction carries 18 bases between V and J, which are trimmed by 5 bases and 1 base respectively. The CDR3 numbers 16 residues from cysteine through phenylalanine. Only the CDR3 DNA is retained, 48 bases long and in frame from the first base. Concerning this clonotype: Its antigen is unknown. Base qualities are missing; no much larger clone stands one base away.

In this chain, TRBV9 is recombined with TRBJ2-5, and the D gene may be TRBD2, 7 bases matching. This receptor was obtained from a female donor in good health. At the DNA level, the sequence is TGTGCCAGCAGGCGGGGGAGGGGGGGACCCCAAGAGACCCAGTACTTC. Its amino acids are CASRRGRGGPQETQYF.